This T cell receptor (beta chain) derives from a study of cytomegalovirus exposure and HLA in healthy donors (dated by TCRdb to 2016 to 2017). Regarding the study in general: In an earlier analysis of roughly 590 of the donors, 250 to 350 Gb of sequence data and roughly 100 million unique TCR beta sequences from 180 million or so T cells were reported. Around 300 gigabases of sequencing data and 70 million to 100 million unique TCR sequences were included in an early release covering several hundred HLA-typed donors. The genetic ancestry cluster associated with self-reported Caucasian donors included 81% of the roughly 390 genotyped donors. The study aimed to test whether signatures of past pathogen exposure could be identified by cataloging public T cell receptors. Using immunosequencing, the study profiled T cell repertoires from roughly 650 subjects and related those repertoires to cytomegalovirus serostatus. Besides the first cohort of some 670 subjects, a separate validation cohort made up of roughly 120 different subjects was used. High-throughput TCR immunosequencing, statistical association of individual TCRs with disease status, and machine learning were combined to predict cytomegalovirus infection status. A later analysis re-analyzed previously published TCR beta repertoires from 600 to 850 donors and added high-resolution HLA genotyping to study TCR occurrence patterns. Rather than using new phenotypic data, the later analysis identified candidate immune exposures from TCR beta sequences and from how often those sequences occurred across donors. An earlier analysis of 587 of the donors applied high-throughput TCR beta sequencing to assess whether each TCR beta V gene segment acted as functional or pseudogenic. Alongside the repertoire data, information on donor age, sex, ethnicity and CMV serostatus was compiled. A later genetic analysis took genome-wide SNP genotypes for about 55% of the 666 donors and used that subset as a discovery cohort. Every repertoire in the discovery cohort had been generated on one and the same sequencing platform. Both class I and class II loci were covered by HLA typing, at four-digit resolution. Typing coverage varied by locus: roughly 629-640 donors for A, B, C, DRB1 and DQB1; roughly 520 for DQA1; nearly 610 for DPA1; approximately 450 for DPB1. About five DR-DQ haplotypes were treated as single units for association and clustering because of strong linkage in the cohort. Among a few hundred genotyped donors of the cohort, an average of about 240,000 unique TCR beta nucleotide sequences were sequenced per donor, roughly a sixth of them non-productive.

Overall results and qualifications from the work: When HLA alleles, especially DR and DQ, strongly co-occurred, TCR associations were difficult to assign to individual alleles. CMV serostatus was the only immune exposure information available for the cohort. Roughly uniform sequencing depth across donors was assumed in presence/absence analyses, although this assumption may not hold. The study gave a list of more than 150 TCR beta chains associated with cytomegalovirus. HLA typing was unavailable for some donors at each locus, so association tests used only the typed subset. A further reported finding was that TCR beta sequences accurately predicted the HLA-A and HLA-B alleles for most subjects in the first cohort. Compared with equally common non-associated chains, HLA-associated TCR beta chains in a later analysis were more clonally expanded and had lower generation probabilities. In an earlier analysis of around 600 of the donors, most TCR beta V segments were observed in productive rearrangements about 87% or about 30% of the time, broadly matching IMGT annotations. Three of the identified cytomegalovirus-associated TCR beta chains were confirmed in vitro to be specific for cytomegalovirus antigens. Only TCR beta chains were sequenced in this cohort, and the absence of alpha or paired-chain data limited detectable features. The authors suggested that the approach could potentially be generalized to other disease states and immunological phenotypes. In a later analysis, several top co-occurrence clusters were reported to appear linked to parvovirus B19, influenza, CMV and Epstein-Barr virus. Compared with the 666-donor mean, donors in an Asian-associated ancestry cluster had fewer N-insertions in productive TCRs, according to a later genetic analysis. Because counts were too low, approximately 18 rarely observed V segments, including chromosome 9 orphons, were excluded from the earlier analysis of fewer than 650 of the donors. The classifier was reported to diagnose cytomegalovirus status with high specificity and sensitivity in both the original and validation cohorts. Linkage disequilibrium might explain the correlated functional status among segregating V segments, but an unknown experimental factor could not be excluded. Some IMGT-functional V segments, including TRBV6-2 and TRBV6-3, could not be distinguished by the 87-base-pair reads and were therefore excluded. At a false discovery rate of 0.05, a later analysis linked roughly 17,000 TCR beta sequences to specific HLA alleles. Across donors, most TCR sequences were observed very rarely, whereas some public TCRs were present in many individuals. A cluster of highly shared sequence variants was judged likely to represent a technical artifact of the sequencing pipeline. In a later analysis, the rate of TCR association differed among HLA loci, with DRB1 alleles having the most associated TCRs and HLA-C alleles having the fewest. Most CMV-associated TCR beta chains appeared to be HLA-restricted in a later analysis, and the HLA associations seemed to be driven largely by CMV exposure. A later genetic analysis associated a missense DCLRE1C variant with V-gene and J-gene trimming of TCR beta chains, and an independent cohort replicated the association.

Library creation used the immunoSEQ multiplex PCR assay. For the multiplex PCR, a mixture combining 60 forward primers for TCR Vbeta segments and 13 reverse primers for TCR Jbeta segments was used. Amplification of the CDR3 region of rearranged TCR beta genes was performed with a multiplex PCR assay on genomic DNA. The amplified TCR beta libraries were sequenced on the Illumina HiSeq System as 87-base-pair reads. The original pipeline was this. A later analysis tallied some 79 million unique TCR beta chains across the 666 repertoires, and roughly 11 million of those chains were shared by two or more donors. A nearest-neighbor algorithm error-corrected the raw reads and collapsed the reads into unique sequences, merging closely related sequences to remove PCR and sequencing errors. V, D and J gene segments were assigned by aligning CDR3 sequences to IMGT reference sequences. For a sequence to be retained, a match of at least six nucleotides to both a V gene segment and a J gene segment was required. A rearrangement was called productive if the CDR3 had no stop codons and remained in frame with V and J, and every other rearrangement was called non-productive. Following IMGT convention, CDR3 was defined as the stretch from the second conserved V-encoded cysteine up to the conserved J-encoded phenylalanine. The earlier analysis of some 600 of the donors excluded sequences that lacked an unambiguous match to a single V gene segment. In an earlier analysis of a few hundred of the donors, V segments were called functional above 56.7% productive rearrangements and were called segregating when the between-donor standard deviation exceeded 5%. A statistical classification framework was built for diagnosing cytomegalovirus status from the catalog of TCR beta chain sequences. A later analysis assigned V and J genes by comparing TCR nucleotide sequences with IMGT/GENE-DB human TR gene sequences. A later analysis assigned CDR3 sequences and most-parsimonious VDJ recombination scenarios with the TCRdist pipeline. In a later analysis, each TCR beta chain was defined by its CDR3 amino acid sequence together with its V-gene family, and reads without a unique V-gene family were excluded. To address suspected cross-contamination and a sequencing artifact, a later analysis removed around 590 highly shared, low-generation-probability nucleotide sequences. In a later analysis, a clonal expansion index was calculated for each public chain from normalized within-repertoire ranks of inferred template counts. Generation probabilities in a later analysis came from a VDJ recombination model fitted to out-of-frame rearrangements, and those results were checked against IGoR. Hypergeometric tests were used in a later analysis to score TCR-TCR, TCR-HLA and TCR-CMV co-occurrence, with a repertoire-size bias correction applied to the TCR pairs. A later analysis estimated false discovery rates by permuting HLA or CMV assignments 20 times. In a later analysis, co-occurring TCRs were grouped using DBSCAN, with TCRdist sequence similarity added in when clustering inside HLA-allele-positive subsets. Co-occurrence clustering excluded repertoires with fewer than 30,000 or more than 120,000 public chains, plus five with anomalous nucleotide sharing. TCRdb obtained this table from immuneACCESS and retained in-frame rearrangements with V and J assigned. These tables miss some clones; where compared with another copy, unresolved V genes account for less than half of the shortfall, and the remainder is unexplained. V and J calls and clone size are those listed in that table; D and trimming were worked out from the DNA. The sample table holds 60,000 to 75,000 clones. Together, the top ten hold approximately 3.9% of the sample.

Spanning cysteine to phenylalanine, the CDR3 consists of 14 amino acids. Solely the CDR3 DNA is kept, with 42 bases framed from the first base. CDR1 and CDR2 are read off the germline V gene as MDHEN and SYDVKM. Clipping removes 6 bases from V and 4 bases from J, with 2 as the unmatched junction base count. With respect to this clone: The specificity of this receptor is unknown.

The cohort was made up of about 670 healthy bone marrow donors. Cohort members were all nominally healthy when sampled, although unrecorded immune exposures were likely present. The donor was CMV seropositive and belonged to the group of 250 to 350 seropositive cohort members. A peripheral blood sample was provided by each donor, and peripheral blood mononuclear cells were used for TCR beta sequencing. Genomic DNA was extracted from the blood cell samples with the Qiagen DNeasy Blood Extraction Kit. Rearrangement joined TRBV28 to TRBJ2-7; 14 bases in the junction line up with TRBD2. The TCR sequence derives from a female donor in good health and CMV-seropositive. Input material: PBMCs. Here is the DNA: TGTGCCAGCAGGAGACTAGCGGGAGGGTACGAGCAGTACTTC. It translates as CASRRLAGGYEQYF.